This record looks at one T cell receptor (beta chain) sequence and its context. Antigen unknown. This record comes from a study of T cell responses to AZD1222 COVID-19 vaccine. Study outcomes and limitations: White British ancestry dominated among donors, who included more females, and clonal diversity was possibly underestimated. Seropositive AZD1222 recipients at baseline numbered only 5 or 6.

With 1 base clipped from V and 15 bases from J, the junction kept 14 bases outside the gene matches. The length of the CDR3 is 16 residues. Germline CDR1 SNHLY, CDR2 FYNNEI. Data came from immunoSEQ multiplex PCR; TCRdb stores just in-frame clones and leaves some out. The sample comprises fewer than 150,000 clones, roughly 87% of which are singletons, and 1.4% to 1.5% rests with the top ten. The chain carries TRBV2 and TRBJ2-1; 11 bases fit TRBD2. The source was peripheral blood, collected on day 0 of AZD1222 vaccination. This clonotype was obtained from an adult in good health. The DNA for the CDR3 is TGTGCCAGCAGTGAAGAAGAGTCCGGGACTAGCGGACTGGGGTTCTTC. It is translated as CASSEEESGTSGLGFF.